The 29 T cell receptor beta chains below were found in one sample sequenced in a study of cytomegalovirus exposure and HLA in healthy donors. PCR amplification relied on 60 Vbeta primers (plus 13 Jbeta primers). Clones were sequenced by immunoSEQ multiplex PCR, and TCRdb holds only the in-frame ones, with some missing. Here the sample spans around 120,000 clones, over 60% being singletons. What was sequenced was PBMCs. The receptors derive from a middle-aged woman in good health and CMV-seropositive.

The chain joins TRBV30 to TRBJ2-2; possible D gene TRBD1, 5 bases. The CDR3 has 15 amino acids. CDR1 is GTSNPN and CDR2 is SVGIG in the germline V gene (reference sequence). Trimming left V 3 bases short and J 3 bases short, with 14 bases between. The chain's CDR3 is CAWRARRQYTGELFF. The CDR3 region has the DNA TGTGCCTGGAGGGCCCGACGACAGTACACCGGGGAGCTGTTTTTT.

This chain connects TRBV7-2 to TRBJ2-1, with TRBD2 matching over 12 bases. Germline V gives CDR1 SGHTA, CDR2 FQGNSA. Unmatched junction bases numbered 4, after V lost 5 bases and J lost 8 bases. This CDR3 region has 14 residues. In DNA form, the CDR3 reads TGTGCCAGCAGCGAGACTAGCGGGAGATATGAGCAGTTCTTC. Protein: CASSETSGRYEQFF.

The V and J genes are TRBV5-1 and TRBJ2-3; the D gene is possibly TRBD1 (6 bases). The germline V gene encodes CDR1 SGHRS and CDR2 YFSETQ. V lost 0 bases and J 3 bases, leaving 11 bases between the germline ends. The CDR3 spans 15 residues. CDR3 coding DNA: TGCGCCAGCAGCTTGGTCCAGGGGCTTACAGATACGCAGTATTTT. Protein product: CASSLVQGLTDTQYF.

CDR3 sequence reads: CASGSGNSYEQYF. CDR3 DNA sequence: TGTGCCAGCGGTAGCGGGAACTCCTACGAGCAGTACTTC. The rearrangement joins TRBV18 to TRBJ2-7, with 8 positions matching TRBD2. J gave up 0 bases and V 8 bases, and 3 bases lay outside the gene matches. The CDR3 is 13 residues long. Germline CDR1 KGHSH, CDR2 LQKENI.

V and J are TRBV5-1 and TRBJ1-2; weak D call: TRBD1 (6 bases). Germline V lookup: CDR1 SGHRS, CDR2 YFSETQ. V lost 4 bases and J lost 6, with 16 bases in between. The CDR3 spans 14 residues. CDR3 coding DNA: TGCGCCAGCAGCCCGGGGGGCCGTAATAATGGCTACACCTTC. Translating it yields CASSPGGRNNGYTF. The variable domain in full, completed from reference TRBV5-1 and TRBJ1-2, reads KAGVTQTPRYLIKTRGQQVTLSCSPISGHRSVSWYQQTPGQGLQFLFEYFSETQRNKGNFPGRFSGRQFSNSRSEMNVSTLELGDSALYLCASSPGGRNNGYTFGSGTRLTVV.

The CDR3 DNA follows: TGTGCCAGCAGGGGACAGGGGCAGACCCAGTACTTC. It specifies CASRGQGQTQYF. The chain has TRBV6-5 and TRBJ2-5; 10 bases agree with TRBD1. Unmatched junction bases numbered 1, after V lost 6 bases and J lost 6 bases. Germline loops: CDR1 MNHEY, CDR2 SVGAGI. The CDR3 consists of 12 residues.

V gene TRBV5-1 combines with J gene TRBJ2-7; TRBD2 is a possible D gene (5 bases). The CDR3 runs 14 residues. Germline CDR1 SGHRS, CDR2 YFSETQ. V was pared by 4 bases and J by 0 bases, with 11 bases between. The CDR3 region has the DNA TGCGCCAGCAGCCTAGGACTGGACTCCTACGAGCAGTACTTC. It codes for CASSLGLDSYEQYF.

The CDR3 loop reads CASSSGTNYNEQFF. The CDR3 bases are TGTGCCAGCAGTTCCGGGACAAATTACAATGAGCAGTTCTTC. The rearrangement links TRBV2 to TRBJ2-1; D possibly corresponds to TRBD1 (6 bases). The CDR3 sequence is 14 residues long. CDR1 and CDR2 from the germline V gene are SNHLY and FYNNEI. Deletions cut 5 bases from V and 4 bases from J, with 12 bases between.

The chain links TRBV29-1 to TRBJ1-5; D unresolved. Trimming stripped 1 base from V and 3 bases from J, with 10 bases between. This CDR3 comprises 14 residues. The germline CDR1 and CDR2 sequences are SQVTM and ANQGSEA. CDR3 region: CSVEGTATNQPQHF. For the CDR3, the DNA is TGCAGCGTTGAAGGGACTGCGACCAATCAGCCCCAGCATTTT.

The chain joins TRBV5-1 to TRBJ1-6, with D maybe TRBD1 (6 bases). Germline V CDR1 and CDR2: SGHRS, YFSETQ. V was trimmed by 2 bases and J by 6 bases, leaving 12 bases between them. This CDR3 has 15 residues. This CDR3 reads CASSLSGARNSPLHF. In DNA, the CDR3 is TGCGCCAGCAGCTTATCAGGGGCTCGTAATTCACCCCTCCACTTT.

This clone was seen only a few times. The chain has TRBV18 and TRBJ2-2, with 11 bases identical to TRBD2. V trimming: 8 bases; J trimming: 3 bases; junction bases outside the gene matches: 14. The CDR3 has 18 amino acids. Germline V gives CDR1 KGHSH, CDR2 LQKENI. The CDR3 here is CASPPSRLAGLDTGELFF. In DNA form, the CDR3 reads TGTGCCAGCCCCCCCTCGCGACTAGCGGGGCTCGACACCGGGGAGCTGTTTTTT.

V gene TRBV5-1 combines with J gene TRBJ2-5; D is possibly TRBD1 (5 bases). TRBJ2-7 explains the end of the DNA better; the J call may be wrong. CDR3 length equals 15 residues. In germline, CDR1 is SGHRS, CDR2 YFSETQ. CDR3 coding DNA: TGCGCCAGCAGCTTGGTGTGGGGCAGCTCCTACGAGCAGTACTTC. Translated, it gives CASSLVWGSSYEQYF.

The chain links TRBV11-2 to TRBJ1-2; D is uncertain. The CDR3 loop spans 13 amino acids. Trimming removed 5 bases at V and 4 bases at J, with 11 bases between. The germline V gene has CDR1 SGHAT and CDR2 FQNNGV. The CDR3 DNA sequence: TGTGCCAGCAGCCATCCAGGCTTCTATGGCTACACCTTC. Protein product: CASSHPGFYGYTF.

This clone was picked up one time. This sequence joins TRBV19 and TRBJ1-4; D unclear. Germline V gene data show CDR1 as LNHDA and CDR2 as SQIVND (reference sequence). Trimming stripped 1 base from V and 8 bases from J, with 14 bases between. The CDR3 has 15 amino acids. CDR3 coding DNA: TGTGCCAGTAGTATAGGTCGGAGTCCGCAGGAAAAACTGTTTTTT. As protein: CASSIGRSPQEKLFF.

This chain connects TRBV7-2 to TRBJ2-5, with 9 bases that match TRBD2. The CDR3 totals 13 residues. V lost 6 bases, J lost 3 bases, and 2 bases stayed unmatched. Germline V lookup: CDR1 SGHTA, CDR2 FQGNSA. The CDR3 DNA follows: TGTGCCAGCAGTAGCGGGAGTAAAGAGACCCAGTACTTC. This encodes CASSSGSKETQYF.

The sample holds one count of this clone. The CDR3 region has the DNA TGTGCCAGCAGCCCCACCCCCGGGGGGCCCTACGAGCAGTACTTC. The encoded protein is CASSPTPGGPYEQYF. The genes are TRBV7-9 and TRBJ2-5; TRBD2 might be the D (7 bases). The better agreement between TRBJ2-7 and the DNA end casts doubt on the J call. The CDR3 contains 15 residues. Germline V lookup: CDR1 SEHNR, CDR2 FQNEAQ (reference sequence).

The chain combines TRBV7-9 with TRBJ1-2, with no clear D. Trimming left V 4 bases short and J 3 bases short, with 6 bases between. The CDR3 covers 12 residues. The germline gives CDR1 SEHNR, CDR2 FQNEAQ (reference sequence). The CDR3 bases are TGTGCCAGCAGCTCTACAGACTATGGCTACACCTTC. Its protein product is CASSSTDYGYTF.

J is TRBJ1-5 and V is TRBV4-1; D is unresolved. Per germline, CDR1 MGHRA and CDR2 YSYEKL. With 0 bases removed from V and 4 bases from J, the gap between germline ends came to 4 bases. This CDR3 is 13 amino acids long. CDR3 loop: CASSQDPNQPQHF. CDR3 nucleotides: TGCGCCAGCAGCCAAGACCCGAATCAGCCCCAGCATTTT.

Here the CDR3 reads CASSPSGGGQETQYF. In DNA form, the CDR3 reads TGCGCCAGCAGTCCTAGCGGGGGAGGTCAAGAGACCCAGTACTTC. The chain has TRBV10-1 and TRBJ2-5; 10 bases align to TRBD2. Losses at the gene ends were 5 bases for V and 2 bases for J; bases not matched to a gene: 5. Germline V CDR1 and CDR2: WNHNN, SYGVQD (reference sequence). The CDR3 totals 15 residues.

This chain connects TRBV19 to TRBJ1-5, with 8 nucleotides matching TRBD1. Trimming removed 3 bases from V and 0 bases from J; junction bases left unmatched: 4. CDR1 LNHDA and CDR2 SQIVND come from the germline V gene (reference sequence). This CDR3 contains 16 residues. The CDR3 DNA follows: TGTGCCAGTAGTATTGGGACAGGACATAGCAATCAGCCCCAGCATTTT. Translating it yields CASSIGTGHSNQPQHF.

This clone was seen only once. The chain carries TRBV4-2 and TRBJ2-5; 9 bases line up with TRBD2. This CDR3 region has 16 residues. Germline-derived CDR1 and CDR2 are LGHNA and YNFKEQ. V was clipped by 0 bases and J by 5 bases; unmatched bases: 7. For the CDR3, the DNA is TGTGCCAGCAGCCAAGAAAGAGCGGGGGGTTTCGAGACCCAGTACTTC. Translated: CASSQERAGGFETQYF.

This clone is a singleton in its sample. V usage is TRBV1 and J usage is TRBJ2-2; the table's D call TRBD1 went unverified against the DNA. TRBV1 is tagged as a pseudogene. CDR3 length: 15 residues. The chain's CDR3 is CTSSQETGETGELFF. In nucleotides, the CDR3 is TGCACCAGCAGCCAAGAAACAGGGGAAACCGGGGAGCTGTTTTTT.

The chain couples TRBV28 to TRBJ2-3; 10 bases agree with TRBD2. This CDR3 contains 18 residues. Per the germline V gene, CDR1 is MDHEN and CDR2 is SYDVKM. Germline trimming cut 2 bases from V and 0 bases from J; bases unmatched to any gene: 8. The CDR3 loop is CASSLGTSVIFSTDTQYF. In DNA form, the CDR3 reads TGTGCCAGCAGTTTAGGGACTAGCGTCATTTTTAGCACAGATACGCAGTATTTT. Full variable domain (rest looked up from reference TRBV28 and TRBJ2-3): DVKVTQSSRYLVKRTGEKVFLECVQDMDHENMFWYRQDPGLGLRLIYFSYDVKMKEKGDIPEGYSVSREKKERFSLILESASTNQTSMYLCASSLGTSVIFSTDTQYFGPGTRLTVL.

This clone showed up just a few times. V is TRBV4-2 and J is TRBJ1-4; the D is unclear. The CDR3 has 18 residues. Germline CDR1 and CDR2: LGHNA and YNFKEQ. Trimming removed 4 bases from V and 2 bases from J, with 20 bases in between. CDR3 protein: CASSPGGLWVGTNEKLFF. CDR3 nucleotides: TGTGCCAGCAGCCCGGGAGGTCTCTGGGTGGGGACTAATGAAAAACTGTTTTTT.

The table lists this clone with a few counts. The chain uses TRBV6-1 and TRBJ2-7; TRBD2 agrees at 7 bases. The length of the CDR3 is 16 residues. Germline values: CDR1 MNHNS, CDR2 SASEGT. With V trimmed by 0 bases and J by 0 bases, 5 bases remained unmatched. CDR3 loop: CASSEAGGTSSYEQYF. DNA for the CDR3: TGTGCCAGCAGTGAAGCGGGGGGGACGAGCTCCTACGAGCAGTACTTC.

In its sample, this clone was seen a few times. The chain links TRBV2 to TRBJ2-3; the D gene is possibly TRBD1 (6 bases). The CDR3 sequence is 13 residues long. Trimming shortened V by 6 bases and J by 4 bases, and 11 bases separated the two germline ends. Germline V gene lookup returns CDR1 SNHLY and CDR2 FYNNEI. Here the CDR3 DNA reads TGTGCCAGCAGGAACAGGGATTCAGATACGCAGTATTTT. Its protein product is CASRNRDSDTQYF.

This clone was seen more than once but under ten times. This chain joins TRBV5-1 and TRBJ1-2, with 9 bases matching TRBD1. This CDR3 has 15 amino acids. J lost 2 bases, V lost 0 bases, and 2 bases had no gene match. Germline loops: CDR1 SGHRS, CDR2 YFSETQ. CDR3 sequence: CASSLAGTGNYGYTF. Here the CDR3 DNA reads TGCGCCAGCAGCTTGGCCGGGACAGGGAACTATGGCTACACCTTC. The variable domain in full, completed from reference TRBV5-1 and TRBJ1-2, reads KAGVTQTPRYLIKTRGQQVTLSCSPISGHRSVSWYQQTPGQGLQFLFEYFSETQRNKGNFPGRFSGRQFSNSRSEMNVSTLELGDSALYLCASSLAGTGNYGYTFGSGTRLTVV.

The V and J genes are TRBV27 and TRBJ1-5; TRBD1 matches at 11 bases. There are 17 residues in the CDR3. V shed 4 bases, J shed 7 bases, and the junction held 12 bases outside the gene matches. Germline assignment: CDR1 MNHEY and CDR2 SMNVEV (reference sequence). The CDR3 DNA is TGTGCCAGCAGTTCCCTGCCCGGGACAGGGGGAGGCCAGCCCCAGCATTTT. Protein sequence: CASSSLPGTGGGQPQHF.

The chain employs TRBV19 and TRBJ2-7; the match to TRBD1 covers 8 bases. This CDR3 has 15 amino acids. In germline, CDR1 is LNHDA, CDR2 SQIVND (reference sequence). The junction had 8 bases not matched to a gene; V was cut back by 5 bases and J by 2 bases. CDR3 sequence: CASSPRTGRTYEQYF. CDR3 DNA: TGTGCCAGTAGTCCGCGGACAGGGCGGACCTACGAGCAGTACTTC.